Listed below are T cell receptor beta chains from one sample, sequenced in a study of long-term antiretroviral therapy in people with HIV. Clones were sequenced by immunoSEQ multiplex PCR, and TCRdb holds only the in-frame ones, with some missing. The sample contains about 30,000 clones, 93% of which appear only once. The sequencing used unsorted PBMCs, collected less than 6.8 years after starting antiretroviral therapy. All receptors derive from a woman in her thirties or forties with HIV. Both conserved end residues are part of each CDR3. Fields, in order: J gene, D gene, V gene, clone size, CDR3 protein, CDR3 DNA. D genes are given only for firm matches. Some rows have no size entry. The others give once, few or many, or a class for an expanded clone.

j_call: TRBJ2-7; d_call: NA; v_call: TRBV6-5; clone_size: NA; cdr3_aa: CASSYGGQGSLYEQYF; cdr3_nt: TGTGCCAGCAGTTACGGGGGACAAGGTTCCCTCTACGAGCAGTACTTC
j_call: TRBJ2-1; d_call: NA; v_call: TRBV4-3; clone_size: NA; cdr3_aa: CASSQDATASQEQFF; cdr3_nt: TGCGCCAGCAGCCAAGATGCCACGGCGTCGCAGGAGCAGTTCTTC
j_call: TRBJ2-3; d_call: TRBD1; v_call: TRBV10-3; clone_size: NA; cdr3_aa: CAISESGQVTDTQYF; cdr3_nt: TGTGCCATCAGTGAGTCGGGACAGGTCACAGATACGCAGTATTTT
j_call: TRBJ1-3; d_call: NA; v_call: TRBV30; clone_size: NA; cdr3_aa: CAWGQAGNTIYF; cdr3_nt: TGTGCCTGGGGGCAAGCTGGAAACACCATATATTTT
j_call: TRBJ2-7; d_call: NA; v_call: TRBV2; clone_size: NA; cdr3_aa: CASSPTATRYEQYF; cdr3_nt: TGTGCCAGCAGTCCCACCGCGACTAGGTACGAGCAGTACTTC
j_call: TRBJ1-2; d_call: TRBD1; v_call: TRBV6-6; clone_size: NA; cdr3_aa: CASSGQAPVGGYTF; cdr3_nt: TGTGCCAGCAGCGGACAGGCTCCAGTCGGTGGCTACACCTTC
j_call: TRBJ1-6; d_call: NA; v_call: TRBV6-6; clone_size: NA; cdr3_aa: CASSPQGSSYNSPLHF; cdr3_nt: TGTGCCAGCAGTCCACAGGGCAGCTCCTATAATTCACCCCTCCACTTT
j_call: TRBJ2-3; d_call: NA; v_call: TRBV29-1; clone_size: NA; cdr3_aa: CSVVRGYVDTDTQYF; cdr3_nt: TGCAGCGTTGTACGGGGTTATGTCGACACAGATACGCAGTATTTT
j_call: TRBJ1-1; d_call: NA; v_call: TRBV18; clone_size: NA; cdr3_aa: CASSPTVNTEAFF; cdr3_nt: TGTGCCAGCTCACCGACAGTGAACACTGAAGCTTTCTTT
j_call: TRBJ1-2; d_call: TRBD1; v_call: TRBV27; clone_size: NA; cdr3_aa: CASSLFGTGGRLDYGYTF; cdr3_nt: TGTGCCAGCAGTTTATTTGGAACAGGGGGCCGTTTAGACTATGGCTACACCTTC
j_call: TRBJ1-5; d_call: NA; v_call: TRBV5-4; clone_size: once; cdr3_aa: CASSLDRDNQPQHF; cdr3_nt: TGTGCCAGCAGCTTGGACAGGGATAATCAGCCCCAGCATTTT
j_call: TRBJ2-2; d_call: TRBD2; v_call: TRBV5-1; clone_size: NA; cdr3_aa: CASSLDGGVTGELFF; cdr3_nt: TGCGCCAGCAGCTTGGACGGGGGGGTTACCGGGGAGCTGTTTTTT
j_call: TRBJ1-5; d_call: NA; v_call: TRBV21-1; clone_size: NA; cdr3_aa: CASSKDRDQPQHF; cdr3_nt: TGTGCCAGCAGCAAAGACAGGGATCAGCCCCAGCATTTT
j_call: TRBJ2-5; d_call: TRBD2; v_call: TRBV7-9; clone_size: NA; cdr3_aa: CASSLGTSVQETQYF; cdr3_nt: TGTGCCAGCAGCTTAGGGACTAGCGTCCAAGAGACCCAGTACTTC
j_call: TRBJ2-7; d_call: NA; v_call: TRBV12-2; clone_size: NA; cdr3_aa: CASRLFWGMAHEQYF; cdr3_nt: TGTGCAAGTCGCTTATTCTGGGGCATGGCGCACGAGCAGTACTTC
j_call: TRBJ1-3; d_call: TRBD1; v_call: TRBV4-1; clone_size: NA; cdr3_aa: CASSQDETGAGNTIYF; cdr3_nt: TGCGCCAGCAGCCAAGATGAGACAGGGGCAGGAAACACCATATATTTT
j_call: TRBJ1-3; d_call: TRBD1; v_call: TRBV5-4; clone_size: NA; cdr3_aa: CASSTRTGGASGNTIYF; cdr3_nt: TGTGCCAGCAGCACCCGGACAGGGGGTGCGTCAGGAAACACCATATATTTT
j_call: TRBJ2-3; d_call: NA; v_call: TRBV5-6; clone_size: NA; cdr3_aa: CASSSRRTGTDTQYF; cdr3_nt: TGTGCCAGCAGCTCCCGGCGGACAGGCACAGATACGCAGTATTTT
j_call: TRBJ1-6; d_call: TRBD1; v_call: TRBV14; clone_size: NA; cdr3_aa: CASSKTGGGYNSPLHF; cdr3_nt: TGTGCCAGCAGTAAGACAGGGGGCGGGTATAATTCACCCCTCCACTTT
j_call: TRBJ1-2; d_call: NA; v_call: TRBV5-1; clone_size: NA; cdr3_aa: CASSNHRQDRPTNYGYTF; cdr3_nt: TGCGCCAGCAGCAACCACCGGCAGGATAGACCCACTAACTATGGCTACACCTTC
j_call: TRBJ2-7; d_call: TRBD1; v_call: TRBV30; clone_size: NA; cdr3_aa: CAWRGQGRSYEQYF; cdr3_nt: TGTGCCTGGAGGGGACAGGGGCGATCCTACGAGCAGTACTTC
j_call: TRBJ1-1; d_call: NA; v_call: TRBV5-1; clone_size: NA; cdr3_aa: CASSVVPGRENTEAFF; cdr3_nt: TGCGCCAGCAGCGTAGTCCCGGGACGGGAGAACACTGAAGCTTTCTTT
j_call: TRBJ1-2; d_call: TRBD1; v_call: TRBV7-2; clone_size: NA; cdr3_aa: CASSLEGQSYGYTF; cdr3_nt: TGTGCCAGCAGCTTAGAGGGACAGTCGTATGGCTACACCTTC
j_call: TRBJ2-2; d_call: TRBD2; v_call: TRBV19; clone_size: NA; cdr3_aa: CASSISSGGTGELFF; cdr3_nt: TGTGCCAGTAGTATCTCTAGCGGGGGTACCGGGGAGCTGTTTTTT
j_call: TRBJ1-3; d_call: NA; v_call: TRBV11-2; clone_size: NA; cdr3_aa: CASRRDSRGNTIYF; cdr3_nt: TGTGCCAGCAGGCGAGACAGCCGAGGAAACACCATATATTTT
j_call: TRBJ2-7; d_call: TRBD2; v_call: TRBV7-2; clone_size: NA; cdr3_aa: CASSLWSGDLSYEQYF; cdr3_nt: TGTGCCAGCAGCTTATGGAGCGGGGACCTCTCCTACGAGCAGTACTTC
j_call: TRBJ2-7; d_call: TRBD1; v_call: TRBV2; clone_size: NA; cdr3_aa: CASSPGQGTYEQYF; cdr3_nt: TGTGCCAGCAGTCCGGGACAGGGGACCTACGAGCAGTACTTC
j_call: TRBJ1-3; d_call: TRBD1; v_call: TRBV10-1; clone_size: NA; cdr3_aa: CASSGIRRGTGATIYF; cdr3_nt: TGCGCCAGCAGTGGCATCAGAAGGGGGACAGGGGCCACCATATATTTT
j_call: TRBJ2-3; d_call: TRBD2; v_call: TRBV2; clone_size: NA; cdr3_aa: CASSLLAPSTDTQYF; cdr3_nt: TGTGCCAGCAGCCTACTAGCGCCTAGCACAGATACGCAGTATTTT
j_call: TRBJ2-7; d_call: NA; v_call: TRBV7-9; clone_size: NA; cdr3_aa: CASSETRGITYEQYF; cdr3_nt: TGTGCCAGCAGCGAGACCCGAGGTATTACCTACGAGCAGTACTTC
j_call: TRBJ1-2; d_call: NA; v_call: TRBV2; clone_size: NA; cdr3_aa: CASSGLEGQRDPF; cdr3_nt: TGTGCCAGCAGTGGGCTAGAAGGACAGCGGGATCCCTTC
j_call: TRBJ1-5; d_call: NA; v_call: TRBV7-2; clone_size: NA; cdr3_aa: CASSFVSGLYQPQHF; cdr3_nt: TGTGCCAGCAGCTTCGTATCCGGGCTGTATCAGCCCCAGCATTTT
j_call: TRBJ1-1; d_call: TRBD1; v_call: TRBV9; clone_size: NA; cdr3_aa: CASSVQGDNTEAFF; cdr3_nt: TGTGCCAGCAGCGTGCAGGGGGACAACACTGAAGCTTTCTTT
j_call: TRBJ2-7; d_call: TRBD1; v_call: TRBV6-1; clone_size: NA; cdr3_aa: CASSATGVGSYEQYF; cdr3_nt: TGTGCCAGCAGTGCAACAGGGGTCGGGTCCTACGAGCAGTACTTC
j_call: TRBJ2-7; d_call: NA; v_call: TRBV19; clone_size: NA; cdr3_aa: CASSIMDRPYEQYF; cdr3_nt: TGTGCCAGTAGTATTATGGACAGACCCTACGAGCAGTACTTC
j_call: TRBJ2-2; d_call: NA; v_call: TRBV5-1; clone_size: NA; cdr3_aa: CASSLVGRTSGELFF; cdr3_nt: TGCGCCAGCAGCTTGGTCGGCAGGACGTCCGGGGAGCTGTTTTTT
j_call: TRBJ2-5; d_call: TRBD2; v_call: TRBV14; clone_size: NA; cdr3_aa: CASSQGLAGRGETQYF; cdr3_nt: TGTGCCAGCAGCCAAGGACTAGCGGGGAGGGGAGAGACCCAGTACTTC
j_call: TRBJ1-2; d_call: NA; v_call: TRBV15; clone_size: NA; cdr3_aa: CATSIPGVGYTF; cdr3_nt: TGTGCCACCAGCATACCAGGGGTCGGCTACACCTTC
j_call: TRBJ1-1; d_call: NA; v_call: TRBV12-5; clone_size: NA; cdr3_aa: CASGLGTEAFF; cdr3_nt: TGTGCTAGTGGACTTGGCACTGAAGCTTTCTTT
j_call: TRBJ1-3; d_call: NA; v_call: TRBV30; clone_size: NA; cdr3_aa: CAWMGTHSSGNTIYF; cdr3_nt: TGTGCCTGGATGGGGACACACAGCTCTGGAAACACCATATATTTT